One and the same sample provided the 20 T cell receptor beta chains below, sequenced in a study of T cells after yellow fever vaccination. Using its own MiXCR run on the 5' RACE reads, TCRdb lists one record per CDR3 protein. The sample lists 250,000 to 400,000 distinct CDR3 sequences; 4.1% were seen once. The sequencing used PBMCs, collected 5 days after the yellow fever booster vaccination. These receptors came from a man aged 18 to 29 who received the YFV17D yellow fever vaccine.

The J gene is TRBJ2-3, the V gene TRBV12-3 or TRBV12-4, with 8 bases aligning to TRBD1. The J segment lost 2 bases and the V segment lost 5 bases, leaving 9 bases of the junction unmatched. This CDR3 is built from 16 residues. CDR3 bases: TGTGCCAGCAGTAAGGGGACAGGAGGTCCCACAGATACGCAGTATTTT. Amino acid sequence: CASSKGTGGPTDTQYF.

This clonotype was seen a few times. This CDR3 is CASSGTDSYEQYV. The CDR3 region has the DNA TGTGCCAGCAGTGGGACAGACTCCTACGAGCAGTACGTC. The chain is built from TRBV7-9 and TRBJ2-7; 7 bases match TRBD1. The CDR3 runs 13 residues. Germline lookup yields CDR1 SEHNR and CDR2 FQNEAQ (reference sequence). The J segment lost 0 bases and the V segment lost 6 bases, leaving 2 bases of the junction unmatched.

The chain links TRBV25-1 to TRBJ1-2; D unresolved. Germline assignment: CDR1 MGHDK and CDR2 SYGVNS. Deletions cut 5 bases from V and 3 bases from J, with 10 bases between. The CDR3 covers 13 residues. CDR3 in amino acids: CASSSTAYYGYTF. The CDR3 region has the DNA TGTGCCAGCAGTTCAACAGCATACTATGGCTACACCTTC.

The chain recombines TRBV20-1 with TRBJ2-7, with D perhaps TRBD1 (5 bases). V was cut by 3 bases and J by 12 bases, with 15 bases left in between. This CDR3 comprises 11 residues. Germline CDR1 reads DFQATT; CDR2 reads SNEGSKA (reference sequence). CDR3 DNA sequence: TGCAGTGCTAGTGACAGTCCCGGACCGTACGTC. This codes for CSASDSPGPYV.

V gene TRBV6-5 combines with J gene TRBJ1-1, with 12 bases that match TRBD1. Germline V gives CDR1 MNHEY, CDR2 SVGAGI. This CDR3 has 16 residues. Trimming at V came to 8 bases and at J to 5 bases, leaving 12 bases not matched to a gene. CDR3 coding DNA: TGTGCCAGCTCATACCGGGACAGGGGGCGAGGGACTGAAGCTTTCTTT. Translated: CASSYRDRGRGTEAFF.

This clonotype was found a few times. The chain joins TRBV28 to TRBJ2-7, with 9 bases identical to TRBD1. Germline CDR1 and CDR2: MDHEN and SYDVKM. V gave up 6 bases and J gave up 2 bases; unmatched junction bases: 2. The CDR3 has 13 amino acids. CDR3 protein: CASRRQGAYEQYV. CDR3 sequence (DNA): TGTGCCAGCAGACGACAGGGGGCCTACGAGCAGTACGTC.

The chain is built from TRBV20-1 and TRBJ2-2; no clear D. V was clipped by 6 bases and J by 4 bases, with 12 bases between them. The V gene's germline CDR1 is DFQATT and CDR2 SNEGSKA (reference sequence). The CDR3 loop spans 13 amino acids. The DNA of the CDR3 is TGCAGTGCGGGGTGGTTCTCCACCGGGGAGCTGTTTTTT. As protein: CSAGWFSTGELFF.

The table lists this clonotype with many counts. For the CDR3, the DNA is TGTGCCAGCAGCTTGCAGGGGACTAACTATGGCTACACCTTC. This gives the protein CASSLQGTNYGYTF. This chain uses TRBV7-9 with TRBJ1-2, with D possibly matching TRBD1 (6 bases). V was clipped by 3 bases and J by 0 bases, with 8 bases between them. This CDR3 is built from 14 residues. The germline V gene has CDR1 SEHNR and CDR2 FQNEAQ (reference sequence). The entire variable domain, with the rest obtained from reference TRBV7-9 and TRBJ1-2, is as follows: DTGVSQNPRHKITKRGQNVTFRCDPISEHNRLYWYRQTLGQGPEFLTYFQNEAQLEKSRLLSDRFSAERPKGSFSTLEIQRTEQGDSAMYLCASSLQGTNYGYTFGSGTRLTVV.

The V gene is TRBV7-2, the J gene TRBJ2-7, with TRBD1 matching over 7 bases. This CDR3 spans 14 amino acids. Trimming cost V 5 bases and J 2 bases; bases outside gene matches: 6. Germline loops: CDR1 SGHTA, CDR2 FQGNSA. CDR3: CASSGPGGAYEQYF. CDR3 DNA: TGTGCCAGCAGCGGGCCAGGGGGAGCCTACGAGCAGTACTTC.

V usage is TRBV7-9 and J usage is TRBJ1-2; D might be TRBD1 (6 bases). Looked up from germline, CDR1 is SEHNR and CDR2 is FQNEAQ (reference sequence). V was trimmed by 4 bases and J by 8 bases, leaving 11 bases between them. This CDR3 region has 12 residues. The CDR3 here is CASSYEGGGYTF. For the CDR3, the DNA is TGTGCCAGCAGCTACGAGGGGGGAGGCTACACCTTC.

The CDR3: CASRTSGLNNEQFF. CDR3 sequence (DNA): TGTGCCAGCAGGACTAGCGGATTAAACAATGAGCAGTTCTTC. The chain couples TRBV11-2 to TRBJ2-1; TRBD2 matches 9 bases. Germline values: CDR1 SGHAT, CDR2 FQNNGV. With V trimmed by 6 bases and J by 5 bases, 5 bases remained unmatched. The CDR3 runs 14 residues.

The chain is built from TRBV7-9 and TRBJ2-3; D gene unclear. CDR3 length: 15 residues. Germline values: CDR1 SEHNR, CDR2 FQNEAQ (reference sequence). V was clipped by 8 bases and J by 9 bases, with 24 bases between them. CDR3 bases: TGTGCCAGCGGCCTAACCGATCCCGACTGGTTGACGCAGTATTTT. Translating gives CASGLTDPDWLTQYF.

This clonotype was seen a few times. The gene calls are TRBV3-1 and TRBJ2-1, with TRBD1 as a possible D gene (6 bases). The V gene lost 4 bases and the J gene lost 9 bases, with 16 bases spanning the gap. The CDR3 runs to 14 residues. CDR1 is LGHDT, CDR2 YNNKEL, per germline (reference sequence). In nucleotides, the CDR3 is TGTGCCAGCAGCCCGCCACAGGGAGAGTCTGAGCAGTTCTTC. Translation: CASSPPQGESEQFF.

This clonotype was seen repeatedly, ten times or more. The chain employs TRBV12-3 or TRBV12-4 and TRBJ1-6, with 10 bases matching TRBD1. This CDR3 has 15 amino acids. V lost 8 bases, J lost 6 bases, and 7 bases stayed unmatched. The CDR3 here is CASRTGTGVNSPLHF. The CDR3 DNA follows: TGTGCCAGCCGTACCGGGACAGGGGTTAATTCACCCCTCCACTTT.

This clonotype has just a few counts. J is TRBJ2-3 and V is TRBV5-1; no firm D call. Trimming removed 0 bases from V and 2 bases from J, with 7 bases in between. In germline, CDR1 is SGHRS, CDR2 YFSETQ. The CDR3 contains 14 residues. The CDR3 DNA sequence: TGCGCCAGCAGCTTGGCGGCAGTCACAGATACGCAGTATTTT. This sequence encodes CASSLAAVTDTQYF.

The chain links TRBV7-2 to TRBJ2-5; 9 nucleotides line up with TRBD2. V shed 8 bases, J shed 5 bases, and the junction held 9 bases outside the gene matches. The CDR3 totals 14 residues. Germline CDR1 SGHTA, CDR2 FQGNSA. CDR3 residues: CASRLSGGRETQYF. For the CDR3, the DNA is TGTGCCAGCCGACTTAGCGGGGGACGGGAGACCCAGTACTTC.

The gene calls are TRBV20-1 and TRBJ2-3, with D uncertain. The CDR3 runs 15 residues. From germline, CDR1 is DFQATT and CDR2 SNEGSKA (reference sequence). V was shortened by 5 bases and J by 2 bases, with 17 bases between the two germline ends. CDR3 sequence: CSARFGRMITDTQYF. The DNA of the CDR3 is TGCAGTGCTCGATTCGGACGGATGATCACAGATACGCAGTATTTT.

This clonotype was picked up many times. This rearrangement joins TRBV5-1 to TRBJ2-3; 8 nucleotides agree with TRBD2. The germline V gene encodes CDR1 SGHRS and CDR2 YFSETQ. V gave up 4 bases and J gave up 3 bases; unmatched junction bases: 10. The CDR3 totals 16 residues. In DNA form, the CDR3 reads TGCGCCAGCAGCCAAAGCGGGGCGGGGGGAACAGATACGCAGTATTTT. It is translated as CASSQSGAGGTDTQYF.

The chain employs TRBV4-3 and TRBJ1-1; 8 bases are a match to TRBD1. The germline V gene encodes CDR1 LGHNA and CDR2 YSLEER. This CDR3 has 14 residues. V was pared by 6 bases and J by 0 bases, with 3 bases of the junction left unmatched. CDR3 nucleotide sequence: TGCGCCAGCAGACACAGGGGGGTGAACACTGAAGCTTTCTTT. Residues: CASRHRGVNTEAFF.

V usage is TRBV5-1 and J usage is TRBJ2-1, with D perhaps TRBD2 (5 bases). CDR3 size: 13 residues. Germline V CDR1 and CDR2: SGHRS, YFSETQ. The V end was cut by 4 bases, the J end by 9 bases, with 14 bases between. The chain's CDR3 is CASSDKTRVEQFF. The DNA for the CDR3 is TGCGCCAGCAGCGACAAAACTAGAGTTGAGCAGTTCTTC.